Listed below are T cell receptor beta chains from one sample, sequenced in a study of blood T cell repertoires in COVID-19. This table comes from immunoSEQ multiplex PCR, and its TCRdb copy is limited to in-frame clones, with some not included. The top ten hold around 6% of the sample, which has 2,500 to 4,000 clones, more than 80% seen once. The specimen was peripheral blood. The receptors stem from a human donor with active COVID-19. The donor label of this sample is uncertain. CDR3s include the opening cysteine and the closing phenylalanine or tryptophan. The order of the fields is J gene, D gene, clone size, V gene, CDR3 protein, CDR3 DNA. A D gene is named only where the DNA matches it firmly. Where a row states a size, it is once, few, many or the class of an expanded clone; other rows omit it.

TRBJ1-5	.	.	TRBV6-1	CASSEYGAAEGYSNQPQHF	TGTGCCAGCAGTGAATACGGGGCCGCGGAGGGATATAGCAATCAGCCCCAGCATTTT
TRBJ2-7	.	.	TRBV20-1	CSAQNYEQYF	TGCAGTGCCCAAAACTACGAGCAGTACTTC
TRBJ2-7	TRBD1	.	TRBV27	CASSPGTGGVEQYF	TGTGCCAGCAGTCCTGGGACAGGGGGCGTCGAGCAGTACTTC
TRBJ2-3	TRBD2	once	TRBV28	CASSFIARTSGGHPDTQYF	TGTGCCAGCAGTTTCATCGCCAGGACTAGCGGGGGGCATCCAGATACGCAGTATTTT
TRBJ2-3	.	.	TRBV29-1	CSVVEGASVSTDTQYF	TGCAGCGTAGTAGAGGGAGCTAGCGTAAGCACAGATACGCAGTATTTT
TRBJ2-5	TRBD2	.	TRBV4-2	CASSQETSGRMAQYF	TGTGCCAGCAGCCAAGAGACTAGCGGGAGAATGGCCCAGTACTTC
TRBJ2-2	.	large	TRBV20-1	CSATGGELFF	TGCAGTGCTACAGGCGGGGAGCTGTTTTTT
TRBJ2-5	.	.	TRBV6-5	CASSYSRQGGETQYF	TGTGCCAGCAGTTACTCAAGGCAGGGGGGTGAGACCCAGTACTTC
TRBJ2-2	TRBD1	.	TRBV19	CASSGTGLATSNTGELFF	TGTGCCAGTAGTGGGACAGGCCTCGCTACGTCGAACACCGGGGAGCTGTTTTTT
TRBJ1-6	TRBD1	few	TRBV4-1	CASSQVWGQGNSPLHF	TGCGCCAGCAGCCAAGTTTGGGGACAGGGGAATTCACCCCTCCACTTT
TRBJ2-1	TRBD2	.	TRBV5-1	CASSLAGGTEQFF	TGCGCCAGCAGCCTAGCGGGAGGCACTGAGCAGTTCTTC
TRBJ2-2	.	.	TRBV27	CASSFIGEVGGELFF	TGTGCCAGCAGTTTCATCGGGGAAGTTGGCGGGGAGCTGTTTTTT
TRBJ1-5	.	.	TRBV6-1	CASSEGRAGNQPQHF	TGTGCCAGCAGTGAGGGCAGGGCGGGCAATCAGCCCCAGCATTTT
TRBJ1-4	.	.	TRBV6-1	CASSEWFTGGVFF	TGTGCCAGCAGTGAATGGTTTACGGGAGGGGTGTTTTTT
TRBJ2-5	TRBD1	.	TRBV10-3	CAIKEGAPSQETQYF	TGTGCCATCAAAGAGGGGGCCCCTTCTCAAGAGACCCAGTACTTC
TRBJ2-1	.	.	TRBV19	CASSIDGSYNEQFF	TGTGCCAGTAGTATAGACGGTTCCTACAATGAGCAGTTCTTC
TRBJ2-1	.	.	TRBV29-1	CSVPSGVGYNEQFF	TGCAGCGTCCCATCGGGGGTCGGTTACAATGAGCAGTTCTTC
TRBJ1-3	.	.	TRBV15	CATTNSPGNTIYF	TGTGCCACCACGAACTCTCCTGGAAACACCATATATTTT
TRBJ2-4	TRBD2	.	TRBV28	CASSLLGGDYIQYF	TGTGCCAGCAGTTTGCTGGGAGGGGATTACATTCAGTACTTC
TRBJ2-7	TRBD2	.	TRBV6-6	CASSSPLQRGIYEQYF	TGTGCCAGCAGTTCTCCTTTACAGCGGGGGATTTACGAGCAGTACTTC
TRBJ1-2	.	.	TRBV14	CASSQVRETNYGYTF	TGTGCCAGCAGCCAAGTTAGAGAAACTAACTATGGCTACACCTTC
TRBJ2-3	.	.	TRBV12-3/TRBV12-4	CASSLGTADTQYF	TGTGCCAGCAGTTTAGGGACAGCAGATACGCAGTATTTT
TRBJ2-2	TRBD2	.	TRBV19	CASSTTIIASGSLPGELFF	TGTGCCAGTAGTACGACGATTATTGCTAGCGGAAGTCTCCCCGGGGAGCTGTTTTTT
TRBJ1-2	.	.	TRBV5-1	CASSLNQATYGYTF	TGCGCCAGCAGCTTGAACCAGGCTACCTATGGCTACACCTTC
TRBJ2-4	TRBD2	.	TRBV3-1/TRBV3-2	CASSPTSGGANIQYF	TGTGCCAGCAGTCCGACTAGCGGGGGGGCAAACATTCAGTACTTC
TRBJ1-5	.	.	TRBV19	CASSIEGMGYQPQHF	TGTGCCAGTAGTATTGAGGGAATGGGTTACCAGCCCCAGCATTTT
TRBJ1-4	TRBD1	.	TRBV6-5	CASSPGQGNEKLFF	TGTGCCAGCAGCCCGGGACAGGGTAATGAAAAACTGTTTTTT
TRBJ1-6	.	.	TRBV9	CASSVDGRRGSPLHF	TGTGCCAGCAGCGTAGACGGCAGGAGGGGCTCACCCCTCCACTTT